This T cell receptor (beta chain) came from a study of CD8 T cells in Susac syndrome. Trimming removed 4 bases from V and 1 base from J, with 12 bases in between. The CDR3 is 15 amino acids. Germline-derived CDR1 and CDR2 are LGHDT and YNNKEL (reference sequence). Random hexamers primed reverse transcription of about 0.45 to 1 ug RNA. TCRdb ran MiXCR on the immunoSEQ multiplex PCR reads and lists one entry per CDR3 protein. The sample has more than 120,000 distinct CDR3 sequences, 94% seen once; the top ten hold 0.065% to 0.1%. CD8+ and CD4+ T cells circulating in blood were sequenced for TCR beta. Sample: CD4+ T cells from PBMCs. The chain is built from TRBV3-1 and TRBJ2-3; D is possibly TRBD2 (6 bases). The origin of this receptor is a human donor in good health. The CDR3 DNA reads as TGTGCCAGCAGCCCGGCTAGCGTCGGCACAGATACGCAGTATTTT. This encodes CASSPASVGTDTQYF.